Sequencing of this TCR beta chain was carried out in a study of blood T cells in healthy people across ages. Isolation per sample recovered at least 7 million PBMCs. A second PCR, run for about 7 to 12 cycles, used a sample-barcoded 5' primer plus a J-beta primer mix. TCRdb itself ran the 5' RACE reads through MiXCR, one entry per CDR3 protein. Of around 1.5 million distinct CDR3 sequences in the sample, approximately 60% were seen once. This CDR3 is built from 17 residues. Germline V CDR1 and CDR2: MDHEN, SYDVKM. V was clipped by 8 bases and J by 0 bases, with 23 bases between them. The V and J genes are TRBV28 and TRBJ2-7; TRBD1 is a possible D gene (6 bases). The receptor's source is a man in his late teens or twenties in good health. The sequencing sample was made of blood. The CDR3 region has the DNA TGTGCCAGCGGAGACCTTACGGGGACAATGGGCTCCTACGAGCAGTACTTC. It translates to CASGDLTGTMGSYEQYF.